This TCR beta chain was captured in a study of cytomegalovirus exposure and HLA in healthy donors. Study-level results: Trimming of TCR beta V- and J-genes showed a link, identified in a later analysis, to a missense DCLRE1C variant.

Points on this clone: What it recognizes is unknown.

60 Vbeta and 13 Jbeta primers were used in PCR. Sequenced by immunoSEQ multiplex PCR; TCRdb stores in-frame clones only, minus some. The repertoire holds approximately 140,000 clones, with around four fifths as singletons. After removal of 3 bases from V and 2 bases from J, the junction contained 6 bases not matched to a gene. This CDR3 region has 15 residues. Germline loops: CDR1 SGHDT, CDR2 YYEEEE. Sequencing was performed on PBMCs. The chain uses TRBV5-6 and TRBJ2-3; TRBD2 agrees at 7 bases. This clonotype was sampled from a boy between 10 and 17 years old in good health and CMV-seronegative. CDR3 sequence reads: CASSSSLADTDTQYF. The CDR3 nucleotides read TGTGCCAGCAGCTCGTCTCTAGCGGACACAGATACGCAGTATTTT. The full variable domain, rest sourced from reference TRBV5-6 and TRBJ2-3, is DAGVTQSPTHLIKTRGQQVTLRCSPKSGHDTVSWYQQALGQGPQFIFQYYEEEERQRGNFPDRFSGHQFPNYSSELNVNALLLGDSALYLCASSSSLADTDTQYFGPGTRLTVL.